This is a list of T cell receptor beta chains from one sample in a study of cytomegalovirus exposure and HLA in healthy donors. Method: immunoSEQ multiplex PCR; TCRdb's copy keeps in-frame clones and lacks some. The sample includes over 110,000 clones, around 84% seen only once; the top ten take around 10%. Sequenced input: PBMCs. These receptors were obtained from a young man in good health and CMV-seropositive. The CDR3 runs from the conserved cysteine through the conserved F or W. Fields, in order: CDR3 length, V gene, clone size, J gene, D gene, CDR3 DNA, CDR3 protein. A D gene is named only where the DNA matches it firmly. The size field is filled for only some rows; it gives once, few, many or a size class.

>13|TRBV18|.|TRBJ1-2|.
TGTGCCAGCTCACTACAGGGTGGTGCTGGCTACACCTTC
CASSLQGGAGYTF
>13|TRBV9|once|TRBJ2-3|.
TGTGCCAGCAGCGTAGCTGGGCTACATACGCAGTATTTT
CASSVAGLHTQYF
>14|TRBV2|.|TRBJ2-3|TRBD2
TGTGCCAGCAGTGAATCTAGCGGGGGGCCGGGTTGGTATTTT
CASSESSGGPGWYF
>12|TRBV29-1|.|TRBJ2-5|TRBD1
TGCAGCGGATGGACAGGGGAAGAGACCCAGTACTTC
CSGWTGEETQYF
>14|TRBV7-9|.|TRBJ2-7|.
TGTGCCAGCAGCTTGAGACACCTCCCTCAAGAGCAGTACTTC
CASSLRHLPQEQYF
>14|TRBV5-6|.|TRBJ2-5|.
TGTGCCAGCAGCTACCAAGCCGGGGAAGAGACCCAGTACTTC
CASSYQAGEETQYF
>15|TRBV6-1|many|TRBJ2-5|.
TGTGCCAGCAGTGAGTTAACAGGGAGTCAAGAGACCCAGTACTTC
CASSELTGSQETQYF
>14|TRBV2|.|TRBJ2-7|TRBD1
TGTGCCAGCAGGGCGACAGGGTTGACTAACGAGCAGTACTTC
CASRATGLTNEQYF
>15|TRBV6-1|.|TRBJ2-5|.
TGTGCCAGCGCCCTGACCCTCCAGGGGGGAGAGACCCAGTACTTC
CASALTLQGGETQYF
>14|TRBV5-4|.|TRBJ2-1|.
TGTGCCAGCAGCTTGATGGGACACTCTAACGAGCAGTTCTTC
CASSLMGHSNEQFF
>15|TRBV18|.|TRBJ2-6|.
TGTGCCAGCTCACTACAGGGAACTGGGGCCAACGTCCTGACTTTC
CASSLQGTGANVLTF
>11|TRBV20-1|.|TRBJ1-2|.
TGCAGTGCTCGGGACTATGCTGGCTACACCTTC
CSARDYAGYTF